Listed below are T cell receptor beta chains from one sample, sequenced in a study of cytotoxic CD8 clonotypes in ibrutinib-treated CLL. Profiled with immunoSEQ multiplex PCR; TCRdb holds only in-frame clones, not every one. The data show approximately 100,000 clones, 78% seen once. Source: PBMCs, taken after 12 months of ibrutinib treatment. These TCRs come from a human donor with chronic lymphocytic leukemia. The CDR3 runs from the conserved cysteine through the conserved F or W. The D gene is left open where the match is weak. Only some rows state a clone size, as once, few, many or a class for expanded clones.

D | size | J | V | length | CDR3 | DNA
- | once | TRBJ1-1 | TRBV6-1 | 12 | CASSPTAGLTFF | TGTGCCAGCAGTCCGACTGCCGGTTTGACGTTCTTT
TRBD1 | - | TRBJ2-2 | TRBV6-5 | 15 | CASRTGGIRTGELFF | TGTGCCAGCAGGACAGGGGGCATTCGGACCGGGGAGCTGTTTTTT
- | many | TRBJ1-2 | TRBV7-9 | 13 | CASTFGENYGYTF | TGTGCCAGCACCTTCGGAGAGAACTATGGCTACACCTTC
- | - | TRBJ1-1 | TRBV7-3 | 14 | CASRPQPLNTEAFF | TGTGCCAGCAGACCACAGCCCCTGAACACTGAAGCTTTCTTT
- | few | TRBJ1-6 | TRBV6-1 | 15 | CASSSQGWGDSPLHF | TGTGCCAGCAGTTCCCAAGGATGGGGGGATTCACCCCTCCACTTT
- | - | TRBJ2-7 | TRBV5-1 | 13 | CASSLSGGYEQYF | TGCGCCAGCAGCCTGTCCGGGGGCTACGAGCAGTACTTC
TRBD2 | - | TRBJ2-5 | TRBV5-1 | 15 | CASSLGGTSEETQYF | TGCGCCAGCAGCTTGGGAGGGACTAGTGAAGAGACCCAGTACTTC
TRBD1 | - | TRBJ1-2 | TRBV5-4 | 12 | CASSFDRDGYTF | TGTGCCAGCAGTTTTGACAGGGATGGCTACACCTTC
- | - | TRBJ1-1 | TRBV5-6 | 13 | CASSLLGNTEAFF | TGTGCCAGCAGCTTACTGGGGAACACTGAAGCTTTCTTT
- | - | TRBJ2-5 | TRBV7-9 | 15 | CASSVLGGPLETQYF | TGTGCCAGCAGCGTACTGGGGGGGCCGTTAGAGACCCAGTACTTC
- | - | TRBJ2-7 | TRBV7-2 | 12 | CASSLLGSEQYF | TGTGCCAGCAGCTTGCTGGGGAGCGAGCAGTACTTC
TRBD1 | - | TRBJ2-3 | TRBV6-1 | 14 | CASSEGGSTDTQYF | TGTGCCAGCAGCGAAGGGGGCTCCACAGATACGCAGTATTTT
TRBD1 | - | TRBJ2-7 | TRBV7-2 | 17 | CASSLDVGTGYSYEQYF | TGTGCCAGCAGCTTAGACGTGGGGACAGGGTACTCCTACGAGCAGTACTTC
TRBD1 | many | TRBJ2-1 | TRBV19 | 15 | CASSISRQGADEQFF | TGTGCCAGTAGTATAAGTAGGCAGGGGGCCGATGAGCAGTTCTTC
- | - | TRBJ1-4 | TRBV6-5 | 14 | CASKKSTLNEKLFF | TGTGCCAGCAAAAAGTCGACCCTAAATGAAAAACTGTTTTTT
- | - | TRBJ2-2 | TRBV4-1 | 17 | CASSQGFGGGNTGELFF | TGCGCCAGCAGCCAAGGTTTTGGGGGCGGAAACACCGGGGAGCTGTTTTTT
- | - | TRBJ2-3 | TRBV11-2 | 17 | CASSRGRRTLRADTQYF | TGTGCCAGCAGCCGGGGGCGTCGGACGTTGCGGGCAGATACGCAGTATTTT
- | medium-sized | TRBJ1-2 | TRBV7-2 | 13 | CASSLDPSGGYTF | TGTGCCAGCAGCTTAGACCCCTCAGGTGGCTACACCTTC
- | - | TRBJ2-5 | TRBV6-1 | 13 | CASLLVGLETQYF | TGTGCCAGCCTGCTGGTGGGCTTGGAGACCCAGTACTTC
- | - | TRBJ1-5 | TRBV6-1 | 13 | CASASYSNQPQHF | TGTGCCAGCGCTTCCTATAGCAATCAGCCCCAGCATTTT
- | - | TRBJ2-7 | TRBV20-1 | 11 | CSARSGGEQYF | TGCAGTGCTAGATCCGGGGGCGAGCAGTACTTC
- | - | TRBJ1-6 | TRBV6-4 | 14 | CASSQGPVNSPLHF | TGTGCCAGCAGCCAGGGACCGGTTAATTCACCCCTCCACTTT
- | - | TRBJ1-5 | TRBV7-8 | 16 | CASSLEGGRRDQPQHF | TGTGCCAGCAGCTTAGAGGGGGGCAGGAGGGATCAGCCCCAGCATTTT
TRBD1 | - | TRBJ2-5 | TRBV14 | 15 | CASSQDRGKSETQYF | TGTGCCAGCAGCCAGGACAGGGGGAAATCGGAGACCCAGTACTTC
TRBD1 | - | TRBJ1-2 | TRBV5-5 | 14 | CASSLATGGFGYTF | TGTGCCAGCAGCTTGGCGACAGGGGGCTTTGGCTACACCTTC
TRBD1 | - | TRBJ1-2 | TRBV7-2 | 14 | CASSPGQGNYGYTF | TGTGCCAGCAGCCCGGGACAGGGGAACTATGGCTACACCTTC
TRBD2 | - | TRBJ2-1 | TRBV27 | 16 | CASRYELAGGRNEQFF | TGTGCCAGCAGATACGAACTAGCGGGGGGCCGCAATGAGCAGTTCTTC
- | - | TRBJ1-6 | TRBV11-3 | 15 | CASSLEKGLGSPLHF | TGTGCCAGCAGCTTGGAAAAAGGCCTCGGGTCACCCCTCCACTTT
TRBD1 | few | TRBJ1-1 | TRBV7-9 | 14 | CASSLEQGRTEAFF | TGTGCCAGCAGCTTAGAACAGGGGCGCACTGAAGCTTTCTTT
TRBD1 | - | TRBJ2-5 | TRBV5-1 | 14 | CASSRRQGRETQYF | TGCGCCAGCAGCCGAAGACAGGGGCGGGAGACCCAGTACTTC
- | - | TRBJ1-2 | TRBV19 | 15 | CASSIGQGDGYGYTF | TGTGCCAGTAGTATCGGGCAGGGTGACGGCTATGGCTACACCTTC
- | many | TRBJ2-1 | TRBV30 | 13 | CAWDTSSYNEQFF | TGTGCCTGGGACACGAGCTCCTACAATGAGCAGTTCTTC
TRBD1 | - | TRBJ1-2 | TRBV5-1 | 16 | CASSLGAGQGSYGYTF | TGCGCCAGCAGCTTAGGGGCTGGACAGGGGTCCTATGGCTACACCTTC
TRBD2 | - | TRBJ2-1 | TRBV12-5 | 15 | CASSEWGGIYNEQFF | TGTGCTAGTTCAGAGTGGGGGGGGATTTACAATGAGCAGTTCTTC
TRBD1 | - | TRBJ2-3 | TRBV19 | 16 | CASSSTNRGLTDTQYF | TGTGCCAGTAGTTCCACCAACAGGGGGCTCACAGATACGCAGTATTTT
TRBD2 | - | TRBJ2-7 | TRBV7-2 | 15 | CASIRSGGDNYEQYF | TGTGCCAGCATTCGAAGCGGGGGCGATAACTACGAGCAGTACTTC
TRBD1 | - | TRBJ2-7 | TRBV13 | 17 | CASSLGQGEHYSYEQYF | TGTGCCAGCAGCTTAGGTCAGGGGGAACACTACTCCTACGAGCAGTACTTC
- | few | TRBJ1-1 | TRBV5-5 | 13 | CASSYTLNTEAFF | TGTGCCAGCAGCTACACACTGAACACTGAAGCTTTCTTT
TRBD1 | - | TRBJ1-4 | TRBV28 | 16 | CASSLPTDRGYEKLFF | TGTGCCAGCAGTCTTCCTACGGACAGGGGATACGAAAAACTGTTTTTT
- | - | TRBJ1-6 | TRBV7-2 | 13 | CASSQGGGSPLHF | TGTGCCAGCAGTCAAGGGGGGGGTTCACCCCTCCACTTT
- | - | TRBJ2-2 | TRBV5-4 | 16 | CASSLLQGANTGELFF | TGTGCCAGCAGCTTGCTACAGGGAGCGAACACCGGGGAGCTGTTTTTT
TRBD1 | - | TRBJ1-1 | TRBV28 | 15 | CASSLLKGAGTEAFF | TGTGCCAGCAGTCTCCTCAAGGGGGCCGGCACTGAAGCTTTCTTT
- | - | TRBJ1-2 | TRBV6-5 | 15 | CASSYMGGALYGYTF | TGTGCCAGCAGTTATATGGGGGGCGCCCTGTATGGCTACACCTTC
TRBD1 | - | TRBJ1-2 | TRBV5-1 | 15 | CASSLAGQSRYGYTF | TGCGCCAGCAGCTTGGCGGGACAGTCCCGTTATGGCTACACCTTC
TRBD1 | - | TRBJ2-2 | TRBV25-1 | 17 | CASSEYIGTGSTGELFF | TGTGCCAGCAGTGAATATATCGGGACAGGGTCCACCGGGGAGCTGTTTTTT
TRBD1 | - | TRBJ1-4 | TRBV18 | 16 | CASSPRDRVTNEKLFF | TGTGCCAGCTCACCACGGGACAGGGTAACTAATGAAAAACTGTTTTTT
- | - | TRBJ2-1 | TRBV6-5 | 15 | CASSYGQASYNEQFF | TGTGCCAGCAGTTACGGGCAGGCCTCCTACAATGAGCAGTTCTTC
- | - | TRBJ1-1 | TRBV25-1 | 13 | CASSESRATEAFF | TGTGCCAGCAGTGAATCAAGGGCCACTGAAGCTTTCTTT
- | - | TRBJ2-5 | TRBV5-6 | 15 | CASSFGTGSQETQYF | TGTGCCAGCAGCTTTGGGACCGGGAGTCAAGAGACCCAGTACTTC
- | - | TRBJ2-7 | TRBV7-2 | 13 | CASRMGGSYEQYF | TGTGCCAGCAGAATGGGGGGCTCCTACGAGCAGTACTTC
TRBD1 | - | TRBJ1-5 | TRBV2 | 15 | CASSGTGGGNQPQHF | TGTGCCAGCAGTGGTACAGGGGGTGGAAATCAGCCCCAGCATTTT
- | few | TRBJ2-7 | TRBV20-1 | 11 | CSASLTYEQYF | TGCAGTGCTAGCCTAACCTACGAGCAGTACTTC
- | - | TRBJ2-4 | TRBV7-9 | 14 | CASSLFDGGNIQYF | TGTGCCAGCAGCTTATTCGACGGGGGAAACATTCAGTACTTC